Listed below are T cell receptor beta chains from one sample, sequenced in a study of blood T cell repertoires in COVID-19. Method: immunoSEQ multiplex PCR; TCRdb's copy keeps in-frame clones and lacks some. The data show about 97,000 clones, with around 84% seen just once and under 3% held by the top ten. Sequencing was carried out using peripheral blood. These receptors were taken from a man aged 50-60 years with active or convalescent COVID-19. CDR3s include the opening cysteine and the closing phenylalanine or tryptophan.

j_call,v_call,cdr3_aa
TRBJ2-5,TRBV28,CASSLPWGAQETQYF
TRBJ2-5,TRBV7-9,CASSLGTIPRETQYF
TRBJ1-1,TRBV7-2,CASRLTGGTEAFF
TRBJ1-3,TRBV12-3/TRBV12-4,CASSPNSGNTIYF
TRBJ2-3,TRBV27,CASSLGQGPDTQYF
TRBJ1-6,TRBV18,CASSPGQGDNSPLHF
TRBJ2-1,TRBV12-3/TRBV12-4,CASSRGGSNEQFF
TRBJ2-5,TRBV3-1/TRBV3-2,CASSQGTSGGEETQYF
TRBJ1-2,TRBV28,CASSFAGRDGYTF
TRBJ1-2,TRBV11-2,CASSSSGGGYGYTF
TRBJ2-3,TRBV6-2/TRBV6-3,CASSYAQRGDTTDTQYF
TRBJ2-6,TRBV3-1/TRBV3-2,CASSQGGPGANVLTF
TRBJ2-3,TRBV5-6,CASSLFRDTQYF
TRBJ2-1,TRBV5-1,CASSTGTEVPFF
TRBJ1-4,TRBV7-9,CASSTQQGAGEKLFF
TRBJ1-2,TRBV29-1,CSVEELLPGQGVYGYTF
TRBJ1-1,TRBV28,CASALRAAVTEAFF
TRBJ2-3,TRBV27,CASSLSSGGPTDTQYF
TRBJ2-4,TRBV13,CASSLGGQGWGIQYF
TRBJ1-3,TRBV30,CACTDNRDTIYF
TRBJ1-3,TRBV7-6,CASSLGQGNGNTIYF
TRBJ1-6,TRBV6-4,CASSEGREGSPLHF
TRBJ2-7,TRBV18,CASSPLADRHYEQYF
TRBJ1-2,TRBV29-1,CSVDTGDSTWGYTF
TRBJ1-1,TRBV2,CASRGQGLDTEAFF
TRBJ2-5,TRBV10-2,CASSVGLAVETQYF
TRBJ1-2,TRBV7-2,CASSFGTAALGGGYTF
TRBJ1-1,TRBV14,CASSQPPQVGRLNTEAFF
TRBJ2-3,TRBV10-3,CAISEWAGGEDTQYF
TRBJ2-3,TRBV5-1,CASSLANGAGDTQYF
TRBJ1-4,TRBV13,CASSFMGDNEKLFF
TRBJ2-7,TRBV4-3,CASSQTAGGGEGYEQYF
TRBJ2-3,TRBV5-6,CASSFSGVGDTQYF
TRBJ2-3,TRBV6-4,CASSETSGGAPDTQYF